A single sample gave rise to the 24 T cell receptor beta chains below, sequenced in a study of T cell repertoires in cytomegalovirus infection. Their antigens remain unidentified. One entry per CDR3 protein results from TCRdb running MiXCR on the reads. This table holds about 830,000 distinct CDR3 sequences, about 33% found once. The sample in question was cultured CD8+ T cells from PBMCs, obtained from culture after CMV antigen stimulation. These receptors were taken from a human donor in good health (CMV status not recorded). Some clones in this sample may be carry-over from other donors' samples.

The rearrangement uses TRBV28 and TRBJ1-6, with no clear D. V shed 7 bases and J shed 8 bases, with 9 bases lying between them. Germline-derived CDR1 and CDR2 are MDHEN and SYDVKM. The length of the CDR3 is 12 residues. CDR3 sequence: CASTYGDSPLHF. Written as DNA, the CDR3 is TGTGCCAGCACCTACGGAGATTCACCCCTCCACTTT.

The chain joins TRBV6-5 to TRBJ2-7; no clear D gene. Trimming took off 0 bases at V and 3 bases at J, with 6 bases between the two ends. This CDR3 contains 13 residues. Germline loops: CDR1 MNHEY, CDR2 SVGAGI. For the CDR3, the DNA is TGTGCCAGCAGTTACTCGATCCTCTACGAGCAGTACTTC. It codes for CASSYSILYEQYF.

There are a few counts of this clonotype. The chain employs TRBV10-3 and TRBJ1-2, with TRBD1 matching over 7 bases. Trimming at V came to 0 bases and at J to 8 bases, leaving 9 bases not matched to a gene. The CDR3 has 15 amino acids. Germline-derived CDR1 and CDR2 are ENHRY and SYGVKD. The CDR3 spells CAISESVTGEFGYTF. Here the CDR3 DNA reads TGTGCCATCAGTGAGTCGGTCACAGGGGAATTCGGCTACACCTTC.

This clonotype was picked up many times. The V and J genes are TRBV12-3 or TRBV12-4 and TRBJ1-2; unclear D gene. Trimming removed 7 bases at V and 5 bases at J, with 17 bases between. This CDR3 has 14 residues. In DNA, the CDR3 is TGTGCCAGCAAGGCTCCGCCAACCCGGTATGGCTACACCTTC. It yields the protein CASKAPPTRYGYTF.

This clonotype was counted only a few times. This CDR3 is CASSYGLSGGLQGGRTDTQYF. The CDR3 nucleotides are TGTGCCAGCAGTTACGGGCTTAGCGGCGGACTACAGGGTGGACGCACAGATACGCAGTATTTT. The chain combines TRBV6-6 with TRBJ2-3; D might be TRBD1 or TRBD2, each matching 6 bases. The V gene lost 2 bases and the J gene lost 1 base, with 28 bases spanning the gap. In germline, CDR1 is MNHNY, CDR2 SVGAGI (reference sequence). The CDR3 is 21 residues long.

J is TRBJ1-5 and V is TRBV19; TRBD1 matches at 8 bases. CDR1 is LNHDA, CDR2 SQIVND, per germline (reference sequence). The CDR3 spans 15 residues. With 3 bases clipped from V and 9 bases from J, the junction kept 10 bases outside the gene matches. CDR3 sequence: CASSIIRDRPRPQHF. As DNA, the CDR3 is TGTGCCAGTAGTATCATCCGGGACAGGCCCCGGCCCCAGCATTTT.

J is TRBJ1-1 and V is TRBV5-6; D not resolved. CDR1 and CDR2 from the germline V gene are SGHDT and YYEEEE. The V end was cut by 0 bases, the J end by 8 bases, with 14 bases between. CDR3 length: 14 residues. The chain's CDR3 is CASSLAGPHGEAFF. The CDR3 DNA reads TGTGCCAGCAGCTTGGCCGGGCCCCACGGGGAAGCTTTCTTT.

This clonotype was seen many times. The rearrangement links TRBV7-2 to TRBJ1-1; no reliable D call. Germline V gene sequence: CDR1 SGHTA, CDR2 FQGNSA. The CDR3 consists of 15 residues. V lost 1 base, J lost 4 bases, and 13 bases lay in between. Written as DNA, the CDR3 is TGTGCCAGCAGCTTAGACGGTAATGCGGGCACTGAAGCTTTCTTT. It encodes CASSLDGNAGTEAFF.

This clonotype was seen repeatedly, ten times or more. In DNA, the CDR3 is TGTGCCAGCAGCTTAGCACCGAGCGGGGCCCTGAAAGAGACCCAGTACTTC. Amino acids: CASSLAPSGALKETQYF. This chain joins TRBV7-9 and TRBJ2-5; 7 bases agree with TRBD2. Germline V gene sequence: CDR1 SEHNR, CDR2 FQNEAQ (reference sequence). V lost 0 bases and J lost 3; bases outside the gene matches: 10. This CDR3 comprises 17 residues.

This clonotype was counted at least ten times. The CDR3 DNA follows: TGTGCCAGCAGCCCCTCGATGCCAGATACGCAGTATTTT. Its protein product is CASSPSMPDTQYF. The genes are TRBV7-6 and TRBJ2-3; D ambiguous. Trimming took 5 bases from V and 4 from J, leaving 10 bases between them. This CDR3 spans 13 amino acids. Germline V gene data show CDR1 as SGHVS and CDR2 as FNYEAQ.

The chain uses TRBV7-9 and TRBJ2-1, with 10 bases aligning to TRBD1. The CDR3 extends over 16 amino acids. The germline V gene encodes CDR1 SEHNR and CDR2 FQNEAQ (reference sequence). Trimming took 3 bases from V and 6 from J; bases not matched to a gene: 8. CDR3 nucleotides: TGTGCCAGCAGCTTCCCAGGGACAGGGGCGGTCAATGAGCAGTTCTTC. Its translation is CASSFPGTGAVNEQFF.

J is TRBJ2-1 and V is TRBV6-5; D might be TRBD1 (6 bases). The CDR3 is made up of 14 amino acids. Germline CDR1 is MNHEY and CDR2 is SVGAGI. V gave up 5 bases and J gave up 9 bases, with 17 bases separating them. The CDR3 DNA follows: TGTGCCAGCAGTCTCACGAGCAGGGGCACTGAGCAGTTCTTC. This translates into CASSLTSRGTEQFF.

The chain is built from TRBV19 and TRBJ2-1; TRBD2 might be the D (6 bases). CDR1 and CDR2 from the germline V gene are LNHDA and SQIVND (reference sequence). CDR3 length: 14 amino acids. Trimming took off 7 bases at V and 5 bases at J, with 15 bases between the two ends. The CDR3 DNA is TGTGCCAGTACCCTCGGGGGACCCAACAATGAGCAGTTCTTC. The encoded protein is CASTLGGPNNEQFF.

The CDR3 DNA follows: TGTGCCAGCAGGCCCGGGACTAGCGGGGTCACCGGGGAGCTGTTTTTT. Translation gives CASRPGTSGVTGELFF. The rearrangement links TRBV7-3 to TRBJ2-2, with TRBD2 identical over 13 bases. Germline values: CDR1 SGHTA, CDR2 FQGTGA. After removal of 6 bases from V and 4 bases from J, the junction contained 5 bases not matched to a gene. The CDR3 runs to 16 residues.

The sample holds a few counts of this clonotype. The CDR3 sequence: CASSLALSGANVLTF. The DNA for the CDR3 is TGTGCCAGCAGCTTAGCCCTCTCTGGGGCCAACGTCCTGACTTTC. J is TRBJ2-6 and V is TRBV7-6; D is unresolved. V was shortened by 0 bases and J by 0 bases, with 3 bases between the two germline ends. CDR1 and CDR2 from the germline V gene are SGHVS and FNYEAQ. CDR3 length: 15 residues.

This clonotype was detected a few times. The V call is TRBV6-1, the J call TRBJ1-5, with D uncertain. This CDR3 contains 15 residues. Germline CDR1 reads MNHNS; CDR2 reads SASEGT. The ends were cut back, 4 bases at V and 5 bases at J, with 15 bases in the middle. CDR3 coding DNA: TGTGCCAGCAGTGTCCGCCAGCTTCATGATCAGCCCCAGCATTTT. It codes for CASSVRQLHDQPQHF.

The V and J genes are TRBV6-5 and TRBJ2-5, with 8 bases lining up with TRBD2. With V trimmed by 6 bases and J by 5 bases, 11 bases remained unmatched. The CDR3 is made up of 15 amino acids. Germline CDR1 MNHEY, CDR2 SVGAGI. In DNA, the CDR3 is TGTGCCAGCAGGGAGCGGGGGAGCACTGCGGAGACCCAGTACTTC. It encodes CASRERGSTAETQYF.

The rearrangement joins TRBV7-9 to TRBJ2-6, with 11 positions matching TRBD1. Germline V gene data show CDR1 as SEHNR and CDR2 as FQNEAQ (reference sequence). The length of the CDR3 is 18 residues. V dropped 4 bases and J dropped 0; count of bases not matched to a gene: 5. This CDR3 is CASSSRGQGGSGANVLTF. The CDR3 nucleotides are TGTGCCAGCAGCTCCAGGGGACAGGGGGGCTCTGGGGCCAACGTCCTGACTTTC.

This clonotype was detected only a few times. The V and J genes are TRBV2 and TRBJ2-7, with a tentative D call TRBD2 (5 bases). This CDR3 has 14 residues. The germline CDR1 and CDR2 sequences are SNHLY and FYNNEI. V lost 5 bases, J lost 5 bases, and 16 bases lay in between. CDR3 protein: CASSLTRGGDEQYV. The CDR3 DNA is TGTGCCAGCAGTTTAACTAGAGGTGGCGACGAGCAGTACGTC.

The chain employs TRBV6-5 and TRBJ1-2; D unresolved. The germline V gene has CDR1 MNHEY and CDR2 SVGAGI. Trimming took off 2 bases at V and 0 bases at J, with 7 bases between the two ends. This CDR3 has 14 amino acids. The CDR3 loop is CASSYGVTNYGYTF. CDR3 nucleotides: TGTGCCAGCAGTTACGGCGTTACTAACTATGGCTACACCTTC.

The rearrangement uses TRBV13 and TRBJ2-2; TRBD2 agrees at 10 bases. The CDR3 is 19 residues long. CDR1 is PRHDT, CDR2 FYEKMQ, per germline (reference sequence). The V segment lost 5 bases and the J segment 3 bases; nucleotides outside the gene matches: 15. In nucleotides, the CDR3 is TGTGCCAGCAGCCCGAGAGATAAGCGGGGGGGCCGCGACACCGGGGAGCTGTTTTTT. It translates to CASSPRDKRGGRDTGELFF.

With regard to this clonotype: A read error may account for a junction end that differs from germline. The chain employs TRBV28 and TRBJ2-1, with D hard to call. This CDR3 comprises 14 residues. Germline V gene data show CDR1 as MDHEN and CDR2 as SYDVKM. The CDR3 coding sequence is TGTGCTAGCAGCCCCCGTTCTCCGGACAATGAGCAGTTCTTC. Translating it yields CASSPRSPDNEQFF.

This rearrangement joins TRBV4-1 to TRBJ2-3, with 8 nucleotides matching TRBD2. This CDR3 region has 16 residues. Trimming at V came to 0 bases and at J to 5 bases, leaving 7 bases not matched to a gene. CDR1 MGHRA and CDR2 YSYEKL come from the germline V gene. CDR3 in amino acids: CASSQEDGGAVDTQYF. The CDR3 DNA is TGCGCCAGCAGCCAAGAGGACGGGGGGGCCGTAGATACGCAGTATTTT.

Here the CDR3 DNA reads TGTGCCAGCAGTTTATATTCGGCCACTGAAGCTTTCTTT. Encoded protein: CASSLYSATEAFF. The chain couples TRBV27 to TRBJ1-1; D is unclear. The germline CDR1 and CDR2 sequences are MNHEY and SMNVEV (reference sequence). Trimming cost V 1 base and J 4 bases, with 7 bases left between them. The CDR3 is made up of 13 amino acids.